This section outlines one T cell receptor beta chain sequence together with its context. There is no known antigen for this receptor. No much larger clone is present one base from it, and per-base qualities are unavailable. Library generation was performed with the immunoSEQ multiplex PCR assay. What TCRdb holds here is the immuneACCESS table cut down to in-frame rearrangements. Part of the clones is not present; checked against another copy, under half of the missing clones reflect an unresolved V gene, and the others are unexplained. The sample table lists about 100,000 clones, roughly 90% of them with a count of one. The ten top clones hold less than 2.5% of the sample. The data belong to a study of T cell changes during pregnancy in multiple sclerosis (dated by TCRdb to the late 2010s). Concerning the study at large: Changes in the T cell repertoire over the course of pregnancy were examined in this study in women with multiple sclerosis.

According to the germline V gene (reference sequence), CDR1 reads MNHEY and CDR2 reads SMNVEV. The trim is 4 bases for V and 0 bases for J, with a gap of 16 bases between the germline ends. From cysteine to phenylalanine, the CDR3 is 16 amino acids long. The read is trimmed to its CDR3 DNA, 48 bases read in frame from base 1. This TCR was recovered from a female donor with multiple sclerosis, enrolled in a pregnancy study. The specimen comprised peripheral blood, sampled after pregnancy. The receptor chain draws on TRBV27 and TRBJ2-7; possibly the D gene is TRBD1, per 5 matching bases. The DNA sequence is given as TGTGCCAGCAGTTCCGTGAGACAGTGGACCTCCTACGAGCAGTACTTC. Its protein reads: CASSSVRQWTSYEQYF.